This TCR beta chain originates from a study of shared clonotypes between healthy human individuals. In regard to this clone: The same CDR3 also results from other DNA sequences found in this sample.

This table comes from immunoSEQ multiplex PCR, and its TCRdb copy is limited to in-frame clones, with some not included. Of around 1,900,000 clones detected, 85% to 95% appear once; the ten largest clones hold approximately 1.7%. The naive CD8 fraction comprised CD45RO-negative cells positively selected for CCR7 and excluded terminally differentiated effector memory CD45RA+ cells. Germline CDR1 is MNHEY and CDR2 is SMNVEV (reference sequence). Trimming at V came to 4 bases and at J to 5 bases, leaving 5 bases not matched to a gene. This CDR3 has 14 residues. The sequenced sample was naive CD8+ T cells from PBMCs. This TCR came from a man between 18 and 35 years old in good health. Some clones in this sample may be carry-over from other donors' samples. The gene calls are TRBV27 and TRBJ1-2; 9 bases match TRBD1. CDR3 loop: CASSSGQGSYGYTF. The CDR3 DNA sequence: TGTGCCAGCAGTTCGGGACAGGGTTCGTATGGCTACACCTTC.